A selection of T cell receptor beta chains follows, all from one sample in a study of vaccination and CD4 T cells after COVID-19. Their specific antigens are unknown. MiXCR, applied by TCRdb to the PCR reads, yields one record per CDR3 protein. The table shows about 10,000 distinct CDR3 sequences, with about 35% occurring only once. The sequenced sample consisted of CD4+ T cells from blood, cultured in vitro. The receptors were sampled from a human donor in good health. The CDR3 runs from the conserved cysteine through the conserved F or W. Each record gives: CDR3 DNA, CDR3 protein, V gene, J gene, clone size, D gene. D genes are given only for firm matches. Expanded clones are given a class, and other clones once, few, many or no size at all.

DNA: TGTGCCAGCAGTTACGGGGGACAGGGGTTACACGAGCAGTACTTC
CDR3: CASSYGGQGLHEQYF
V: TRBV6-2/TRBV6-3
J: TRBJ2-7
size: .
D: TRBD1

DNA: TGTGCCAGTAGTTTAACCGGGACAGGGAAGGAGACCCAGTACTTC
CDR3: CASSLTGTGKETQYF
V: TRBV19
J: TRBJ2-5
size: few
D: TRBD1

DNA: TGTTCCAGCAGCTTTATCCACAGTGAGAACACTGAAGCTTTCTTT
CDR3: CSSSFIHSENTEAFF
V: TRBV11-2
J: TRBJ1-1
size: .
D: .

DNA: TGCAGTGGAAAACGTGCGGAGACCTACGAGCAGTACTTC
CDR3: CSGKRAETYEQYF
V: TRBV20-1
J: TRBJ2-7
size: .
D: .

DNA: TGTGCCAGCAGGGGCCAGGGGCAAGAGACCCAGTACTTC
CDR3: CASRGQGQETQYF
V: TRBV11-2
J: TRBJ2-5
size: .
D: .

DNA: TGTGCCAGCATTAAGGGGGGAATCGGCAATCAGCCCCAGCATTTT
CDR3: CASIKGGIGNQPQHF
V: TRBV6-2/TRBV6-3
J: TRBJ1-5
size: medium-sized
D: .

DNA: TGTGCAAGCGGGGATTCAGGTTTCTACACAGATACGCAGTATTTT
CDR3: CASGDSGFYTDTQYF
V: TRBV7-6
J: TRBJ2-3
size: .
D: TRBD2

DNA: TGTGCCAGCAGCTTGGAGGGGACAGGGGGCTCCTACGAGCAGTACTTC
CDR3: CASSLEGTGGSYEQYF
V: TRBV7-9
J: TRBJ2-7
size: once
D: TRBD1

DNA: TGCGCCAGCAGCGGGGGACTCGGGAGCACAGATACGCAGTATTTT
CDR3: CASSGGLGSTDTQYF
V: TRBV5-1
J: TRBJ2-3
size: .
D: .

DNA: TGTGCCAGCAGTTTCCATCCGGTCTGGGAGGAGACCCAGTACTTC
CDR3: CASSFHPVWEETQYF
V: TRBV6-5
J: TRBJ2-5
size: .
D: .

DNA: TGTGCCAGCAGCTTAGGACAGGGCTATGGCTACACCTTC
CDR3: CASSLGQGYGYTF
V: TRBV7-2
J: TRBJ1-2
size: .
D: TRBD1

DNA: TGTGCCAGCAGCTACGGACGCTACAATGAGCAGTTCTTC
CDR3: CASSYGRYNEQFF
V: TRBV11-2
J: TRBJ2-1
size: .
D: .

DNA: TGTGCCAGCAGTTCGGACAGTGAAGCTTTCTTT
CDR3: CASSSDSEAFF
V: TRBV2
J: TRBJ1-1
size: .
D: .

DNA: TGTGCCAGCAGCCTCGGGGCCACGAATACGCAGTATTTT
CDR3: CASSLGATNTQYF
V: TRBV7-3
J: TRBJ2-3
size: .
D: .

DNA: TGCAGTGCTAACGAAGGGAGGATCTATGGCTACACCTTC
CDR3: CSANEGRIYGYTF
V: TRBV20-1
J: TRBJ1-2
size: .
D: .

DNA: TGTGCCAGCAGTTTATATCTACCGAACAGGGGAGCAAACACTGAAGCTTTCTTT
CDR3: CASSLYLPNRGANTEAFF
V: TRBV27
J: TRBJ1-1
size: .
D: TRBD1

DNA: TGTGCCGTCGGGACGGATAGCAATCAGCCCCAGCATTTT
CDR3: CAVGTDSNQPQHF
V: TRBV10-3
J: TRBJ1-5
size: .
D: .

DNA: TGCAGTGCTAGAGAAGGGAGTCAAGAGACCCAGTACTTC
CDR3: CSAREGSQETQYF
V: TRBV20-1
J: TRBJ2-5
size: few
D: .

DNA: TGTGCCACCAGTAAAGACGAAGGTCAGGGGCAGTATTTT
CDR3: CATSKDEGQGQYF
V: TRBV15
J: TRBJ2-3
size: few
D: .

DNA: TGTGCCAGCAGTCTAGTCTCGGGGGGGGGTGGAGAGACCCAGTACTTC
CDR3: CASSLVSGGGGETQYF
V: TRBV27
J: TRBJ2-5
size: .
D: TRBD2

DNA: TGCAGTGCTAGAGGACATCCCTACAATGAGCAGTTCTTC
CDR3: CSARGHPYNEQFF
V: TRBV20-1
J: TRBJ2-1
size: .
D: .

DNA: TGCAGTGCCAAACCTATCAATGAGCAGTTCTTC
CDR3: CSAKPINEQFF
V: TRBV20-1
J: TRBJ2-1
size: .
D: .

DNA: TGCAGTGCTAGAGGCCCGCTAACTCTCACCGAGACCCAGTACTTC
CDR3: CSARGPLTLTETQYF
V: TRBV20-1
J: TRBJ2-5
size: .
D: .

DNA: TGCAGCGTCGAGGACGGGACAGGGGGTCAGCCCCAGCATTTT
CDR3: CSVEDGTGGQPQHF
V: TRBV29-1
J: TRBJ1-5
size: few
D: TRBD1

DNA: TGTGCCACCAGTGGGAACTATGGCTACACCTTC
CDR3: CATSGNYGYTF
V: TRBV24-1
J: TRBJ1-2
size: medium-sized
D: .

DNA: TGTGCCAGCGCCCGGGGGGGGACAACCGATACGCAGTATTTT
CDR3: CASARGGTTDTQYF
V: TRBV27
J: TRBJ2-3
size: .
D: TRBD2

DNA: TGTGCCAGCAGCTCCAAACTTGGGGGAAATGAAAAACTGTTTTTT
CDR3: CASSSKLGGNEKLFF
V: TRBV7-2
J: TRBJ1-4
size: .
D: .

DNA: TGTGCCAGCACCGGACTAGCGGGAGGGGGTGAGCAGTTCTTC
CDR3: CASTGLAGGGEQFF
V: TRBV6-1
J: TRBJ2-1
size: few
D: TRBD2

DNA: TGCAGTGCTAGTCCGACCGGGACAGGCTACTCACCCCTCCACTTT
CDR3: CSASPTGTGYSPLHF
V: TRBV20-1
J: TRBJ1-6
size: few
D: TRBD1

DNA: TGTGCCAGCAGCTTAAGGAAGACCCAGTACTTC
CDR3: CASSLRKTQYF
V: TRBV7-3
J: TRBJ2-5
size: .
D: .

DNA: TGTGCCAGCAGCTTAGCCGGGACAGGGTGGGCCGGGGAGCTGTTTTTT
CDR3: CASSLAGTGWAGELFF
V: TRBV7-2
J: TRBJ2-2
size: .
D: TRBD1

DNA: TGTGCCAGCAGCTTTAGTTCGGGGGGGGCGGCTCAGCCCCAGCATTTT
CDR3: CASSFSSGGAAQPQHF
V: TRBV5-6
J: TRBJ1-5
size: few
D: .

DNA: TGTGCCAGCAGTACCCCGGGAAAAGAGACCCAGTACTTC
CDR3: CASSTPGKETQYF
V: TRBV6-2/TRBV6-3
J: TRBJ2-5
size: .
D: .

DNA: TGTGCCAGCGCGCTACAGGGGGAGGGCCCAGATACGCAGTATTTT
CDR3: CASALQGEGPDTQYF
V: TRBV6-4
J: TRBJ2-3
size: few
D: .

DNA: TGCAGTGCTAGAGAGCACGCGGCTGGAAACACCATATATTTT
CDR3: CSAREHAAGNTIYF
V: TRBV20-1
J: TRBJ1-3
size: .
D: .

DNA: TGCAGTGCTGGCGATACAGGGGGCAGGAGCAATCAGCCCCAGCATTTT
CDR3: CSAGDTGGRSNQPQHF
V: TRBV20-1
J: TRBJ1-5
size: .
D: TRBD1

DNA: TGTGCCAGCAGTAAGCCAGGGTGGCCCCCTGGGACCAACGTCCTGACTTTC
CDR3: CASSKPGWPPGTNVLTF
V: TRBV21-1
J: TRBJ2-6
size: .
D: .

DNA: TGTGCCAGCAGCTTATTTGTGTCATTTAGGGGCACCCACTCTGGAAACACCATATATTTT
CDR3: CASSLFVSFRGTHSGNTIYF
V: TRBV7-9
J: TRBJ1-3
size: .
D: .

DNA: TGCAGCGTGGCGACAGGGCCGCGTGGCTACACCTTC
CDR3: CSVATGPRGYTF
V: TRBV29-1
J: TRBJ1-2
size: .
D: TRBD1

DNA: TGTGCCAGCAGTTACTTTAGGACTAGCGGCAATGAGCAGTTCTTC
CDR3: CASSYFRTSGNEQFF
V: TRBV6-5
J: TRBJ2-1
size: .
D: TRBD2

DNA: TGTGCCAGCAGCCTTACAGGAGAACTGTTTTTT
CDR3: CASSLTGELFF
V: TRBV7-9
J: TRBJ1-4
size: few
D: .

DNA: TGTGCCAGCAGTTACTCGAGGATCAGCTCCTACGAGCAGTACTTC
CDR3: CASSYSRISSYEQYF
V: TRBV6-5
J: TRBJ2-7
size: .
D: .

DNA: TGTGCCAGTAGTATTGACGGGGGCGAGCAGTACTTC
CDR3: CASSIDGGEQYF
V: TRBV19
J: TRBJ2-7
size: .
D: .

DNA: TGTGCCAGCAGCCAGTACAGGGACAGGGGGCAAGAGACCCAGTACTTC
CDR3: CASSQYRDRGQETQYF
V: TRBV11-2
J: TRBJ2-5
size: .
D: TRBD1

DNA: TGTGCCAGCAGCCAAATTGTGACGGGAGGTGCTTTCTTT
CDR3: CASSQIVTGGAFF
V: TRBV14
J: TRBJ1-1
size: .
D: .

DNA: TGTGCCAGTAGTATTGGGACTAGCGGGACCTACGAGCAGTACTTC
CDR3: CASSIGTSGTYEQYF
V: TRBV19
J: TRBJ2-7
size: .
D: TRBD2

DNA: TGTGCCAGCAGCTGGGGGGAGGGTAGGGATCAGCCCCAGCATTTT
CDR3: CASSWGEGRDQPQHF
V: TRBV6-1
J: TRBJ1-5
size: .
D: .

DNA: TGTGCCAGCAGTTACTTCTCGACTAGCGGGAGGGCTGGAACCGGGGAGCTGTTTTTT
CDR3: CASSYFSTSGRAGTGELFF
V: TRBV6-5
J: TRBJ2-2
size: .
D: TRBD2

DNA: TGTGCCTTTGGCGGGGGGAGCAATCAGCCCCAGCATTTT
CDR3: CAFGGGSNQPQHF
V: TRBV30
J: TRBJ1-5
size: .
D: .

DNA: TGTGCCAGCAGTTACTCGACAGGGGGCGGGAAGACCCAGTACTTC
CDR3: CASSYSTGGGKTQYF
V: TRBV6-5
J: TRBJ2-5
size: .
D: TRBD1

DNA: TGTGCCAGCAGAACGCGACAGTGCACAGATACGCAGTATTTT
CDR3: CASRTRQCTDTQYF
V: TRBV11-2
J: TRBJ2-3
size: .
D: .

DNA: TGCGCCAGCAGTGTACGAGGGGAGTCTAGCACAGATACGCAGTATTTT
CDR3: CASSVRGESSTDTQYF
V: TRBV10-1
J: TRBJ2-3
size: .
D: .

DNA: TGCAGTGCTAGGACGCTAGCGGGAGTTTTGAATGAGCAGTTCTTC
CDR3: CSARTLAGVLNEQFF
V: TRBV20-1
J: TRBJ2-1
size: few
D: TRBD2